What follows are 17 T cell receptor beta chains derived from one specimen sequenced in a study of blood T cells in healthy people across ages. PCR was performed a second time for about 6 to 11 cycles using a sample-barcoded 5' primer and a J-beta primer mix. TCRdb recomputed calls from the 5' RACE reads with MiXCR, one row per CDR3 protein. The sample has about 1 million distinct CDR3 sequences, 35% to 55% seen once; the top ten hold over 15%. Sequenced: blood. These receptors were taken from a woman aged 60-75 years in good health.

This clonotype was counted a few times. The gene calls are TRBV7-9 and TRBJ1-4; no clear D gene. CDR3 length: 14 residues. Germline CDR1 reads SEHNR; CDR2 reads FQNEAQ (reference sequence). Between the trimmed V and J ends, which lost 3 bases and 1 base, there was a span of 6 bases. The CDR3 DNA sequence: TGTGCCAGCAGCTTGACTAGAACTAATGAAAAACTGTTTTTT. Amino acids: CASSLTRTNEKLFF.

This clonotype has only a few counts. The chain's CDR3 is CASSPTSGKEDTQYF. The CDR3, as DNA: TGCGCCAGCAGCCCGACTAGCGGGAAGGAAGATACGCAGTATTTT. The chain has TRBV5-1 and TRBJ2-3; the match to TRBD2 covers 11 bases. The germline V gene encodes CDR1 SGHRS and CDR2 YFSETQ. The CDR3 spans 15 residues. Trimming removed 4 bases from V and 5 bases from J; junction bases left unmatched: 6.

This rearrangement joins TRBV27 to TRBJ1-1; TRBD1 might be the D (6 bases). The CDR3 loop spans 14 amino acids. Germline V CDR1 and CDR2: MNHEY, SMNVEV (reference sequence). The V end was cut by 8 bases, the J end by 4 bases, with 17 bases between. CDR3 coding DNA: TGTGCCAGCGGAAGGACAGACTTGGGCACTGAAGCTTTCTTT. As protein: CASGRTDLGTEAFF.

This clonotype was found a few times. The chain uses TRBV29-1 and TRBJ2-7; possible D gene TRBD1, 6 bases. CDR3 length equals 18 residues. Trimming removed 0 bases at V and 0 bases at J, with 21 bases between. The germline V gene encodes CDR1 SQVTM and CDR2 ANQGSEA. For the CDR3, the DNA is TGCAGCGTTGAAGATCGACCCGACAGGTCCCTCGGCTCCTACGAGCAGTACTTC. This encodes CSVEDRPDRSLGSYEQYF.

This clonotype has just a few counts. The rearrangement joins TRBV24-1 to TRBJ2-3; 10 bases match TRBD2. V lost 3 bases, J lost 5 bases, and 7 bases stayed unmatched. CDR1 is KGHDR and CDR2 is SFDVKD in the germline V gene. The CDR3 runs to 16 residues. CDR3 coding DNA: TGTGCCACCAGTGATCCGACTAGCGGGCATTTAGATACGCAGTATTTT. Translating gives CATSDPTSGHLDTQYF.

The chain joins TRBV9 to TRBJ2-1; D is possibly TRBD1 (6 bases). The CDR3 covers 14 residues. Per germline, CDR1 SGDLS and CDR2 YYNGEE. V lost 3 bases, J lost 4 bases, and 11 bases lay in between. The CDR3 spells CASSAGAGYNEQFF. CDR3 DNA sequence: TGTGCCAGCAGCGCAGGGGCGGGTTACAATGAGCAGTTCTTC.

The rearrangement links TRBV20-1 to TRBJ2-1, with TRBD1 matching 9 bases. In germline, CDR1 is DFQATT, CDR2 SNEGSKA (reference sequence). J gave up 3 bases and V 6 bases, and 12 bases lay outside the gene matches. The CDR3 sequence is 16 residues long. The CDR3 bases are TGCAGTGCCCTCAGAGAAGGACAGGGGATCTACAATGAGCAGTTCTTC. This sequence encodes CSALREGQGIYNEQFF.

The V gene is TRBV6-1, the J gene TRBJ2-7; D call uncertain. The germline gives CDR1 MNHNS, CDR2 SASEGT. V lost 1 base, J lost 4 bases, and 14 bases lay in between. The CDR3 is made up of 15 amino acids. CDR3 in DNA: TGTGCCAGCAGTGAAGTCTCTGGGCCAAATTACGAGCAGTACTTC. This codes for CASSEVSGPNYEQYF.

The rearrangement links TRBV7-9 to TRBJ2-3, with 12 bases fitting TRBD1. After removal of 3 bases from V and 3 bases from J, the junction contained 7 bases not matched to a gene. The germline V gene encodes CDR1 SEHNR and CDR2 FQNEAQ (reference sequence). This CDR3 contains 17 residues. CDR3 region: CASSLGQGALGTDTQYF. The CDR3 nucleotides are TGTGCCAGCAGCTTGGGACAGGGGGCGCTGGGGACAGATACGCAGTATTTT.

The J gene is TRBJ2-1, the V gene TRBV7-3, with TRBD2 matching 7 bases. Unmatched junction bases numbered 8, after V lost 5 bases and J lost 7 bases. Germline values: CDR1 SGHTA, CDR2 FQGTGA. The CDR3 extends over 14 amino acids. CDR3 sequence (DNA): TGTGCCAGCAGCCCCCGACCGGGGGGTAATGAGCAGTTCTTC. As protein: CASSPRPGGNEQFF.

Note on this clonotype: This may be a read error: a much more frequent sequence differs by one nucleotide. This chain joins TRBV20-1 and TRBJ2-5, with TRBD2 identical over 13 bases. Germline loops: CDR1 DFQATT, CDR2 SNEGSKA (reference sequence). The CDR3 length is 15 residues. With 4 bases clipped from V and 0 bases from J, the junction kept 2 bases outside the gene matches. In DNA form, the CDR3 reads TGCAGTGCTACCGGGACTAGCGGGAACCAAGAGACCCAGTACTTC. This gives the protein CSATGTSGNQETQYF.

CDR3 sequence (DNA): TGTGCCAGCAGCCCTCCAGGGAGGTACCAAGAGACCCAGTACTTC. It specifies CASSPPGRYQETQYF. V gene TRBV28 combines with J gene TRBJ2-5, with D possibly TRBD2 on 6 matching bases. Germline CDR1 is MDHEN and CDR2 is SYDVKM. The CDR3 consists of 15 residues. Trimming cost V 6 bases and J 0 bases, with 14 bases left between them.

Of note for this clonotype: A much larger clone differs from this one at a single base, so this may be a read error. V is TRBV12-3 or TRBV12-4 and J is TRBJ1-2; 7 bases map to TRBD1. J lost 8 bases, V lost 3 bases, and 3 bases had no gene match. CDR3 size: 12 residues. The CDR3 DNA is TGTGCCAGCAGTTTCACAGGGGAGGGCTACACCTTC. Protein: CASSFTGEGYTF.

This clonotype occurred a few times. The chain uses TRBV29-1 and TRBJ2-1; D unclear. Germline CDR1 and CDR2: SQVTM and ANQGSEA. The CDR3 is 10 residues long. Trimming left V 6 bases short and J 8 bases short, with 8 bases between. The CDR3 DNA reads TGCAGCGTCTTGAACCATGAGCAGTTCTTC. Its protein is CSVLNHEQFF.

This clonotype showed up many times. This chain's CDR3 is CASSDYYEQYF. CDR3 sequence (DNA): TGTGCCAGCAGTGATTACTACGAGCAGTACTTC. The rearrangement uses TRBV6-1 and TRBJ2-7; no reliable D call. The germline V gene encodes CDR1 MNHNS and CDR2 SASEGT. The CDR3 has 11 amino acids. The V end lost 3 bases, the J end lost 3 bases, and 3 bases lay between the germline ends.

A remark on this clonotype: One end of the junction is discordant with germline, which a read error may explain. The gene calls are TRBV10-3 and TRBJ2-7; TRBD1 or TRBD2 may be the D gene (5 bases each). Germline assignment: CDR1 ENHRY and CDR2 SYGVKD. The CDR3 spans 12 residues. CDR3 bases: TGTACCATCGCGACCAGGGAGCTCGAGCAGTACTTC. Translation gives CTIATRELEQYF.

This CDR3 is CASSLTFKAGEQFF. The CDR3 DNA reads as TGTGCCAGCAGCTTAACGTTTAAAGCAGGTGAGCAGTTCTTC. V is TRBV7-3 and J is TRBJ2-1, with D uncertain. The ends were cut back, 0 bases at V and 9 bases at J, with 12 bases in the middle. The CDR3 is 14 residues long. CDR1 and CDR2 (germline): SGHTA, FQGTGA.